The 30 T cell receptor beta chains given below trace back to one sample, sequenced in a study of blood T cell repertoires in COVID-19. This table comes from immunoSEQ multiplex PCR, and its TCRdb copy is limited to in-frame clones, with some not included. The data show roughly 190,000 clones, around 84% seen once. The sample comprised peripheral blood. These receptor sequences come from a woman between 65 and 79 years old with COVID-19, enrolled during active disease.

Here the CDR3 DNA reads TGTGCCAGCAGCCCGAGACAGGCAGCGGGGGGGACATATCAAAAAAAACTGTTTTTT. Its translation is CASSPRQAAGGTYQKKLFF. J is TRBJ1-4 and V is TRBV3-1 (or the pseudogene TRBV3-2); weak D call: TRBD1 (6 bases). The V gene's germline CDR1 is LGHDT and CDR2 YNNKEL (reference sequence). V was trimmed by 4 bases and J by 9 bases, leaving 30 bases between them. CDR3 length equals 19 residues.

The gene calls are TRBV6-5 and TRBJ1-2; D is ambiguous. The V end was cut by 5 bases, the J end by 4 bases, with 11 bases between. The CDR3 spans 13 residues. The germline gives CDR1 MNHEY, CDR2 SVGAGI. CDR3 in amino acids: CASSLETTYGYTF. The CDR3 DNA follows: TGTGCCAGCAGTCTAGAGACTACCTATGGCTACACCTTC.

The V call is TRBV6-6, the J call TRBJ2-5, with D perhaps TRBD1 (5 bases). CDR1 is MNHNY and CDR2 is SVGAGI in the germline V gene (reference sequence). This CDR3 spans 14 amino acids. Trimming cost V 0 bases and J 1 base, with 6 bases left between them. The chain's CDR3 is CASSYSDSQETQYF. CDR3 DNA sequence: TGTGCCAGCAGTTACTCCGACAGCCAAGAGACCCAGTACTTC.

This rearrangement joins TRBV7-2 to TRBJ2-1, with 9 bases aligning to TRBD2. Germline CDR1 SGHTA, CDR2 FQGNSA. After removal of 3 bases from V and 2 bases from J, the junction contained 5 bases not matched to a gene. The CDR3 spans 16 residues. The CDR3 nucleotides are TGTGCCAGCAGCTTTCGAGCGGGGGGCACCTACAATGAGCAGTTCTTC. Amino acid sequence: CASSFRAGGTYNEQFF. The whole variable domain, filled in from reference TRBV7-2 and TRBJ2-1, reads GAGVSQSPSNKVTEKGKDVELRCDPISGHTALYWYRQSLGQGLEFLIYFQGNSAPDKSGLPSDRFSAERTGGSVSTLTIQRTQQEDSAVYLCASSFRAGGTYNEQFFGPGTRLTVL.

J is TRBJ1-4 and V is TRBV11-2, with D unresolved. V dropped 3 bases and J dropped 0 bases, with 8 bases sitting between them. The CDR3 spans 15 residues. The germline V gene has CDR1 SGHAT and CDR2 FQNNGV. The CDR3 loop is CASSFRIATNEKLFF. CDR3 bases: TGTGCCAGCAGCTTCAGAATTGCAACTAATGAAAAACTGTTTTTT. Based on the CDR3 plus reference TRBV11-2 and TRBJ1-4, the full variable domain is EAGVAQSPRYKIIEKRQSVAFWCNPISGHATLYWYQQILGQGPKLLIQFQNNGVVDDSQLPKDRFSAERLKGVDSTLKIQPAKLEDSAVYLCASSFRIATNEKLFFGSGTQLSVL.

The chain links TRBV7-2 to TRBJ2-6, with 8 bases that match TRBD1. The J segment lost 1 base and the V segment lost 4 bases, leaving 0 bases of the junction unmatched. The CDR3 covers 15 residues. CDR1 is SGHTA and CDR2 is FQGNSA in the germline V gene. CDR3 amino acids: CASSYRGSGANVLTF. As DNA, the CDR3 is TGTGCCAGCAGCTACAGGGGGTCTGGGGCCAACGTCCTGACTTTC.

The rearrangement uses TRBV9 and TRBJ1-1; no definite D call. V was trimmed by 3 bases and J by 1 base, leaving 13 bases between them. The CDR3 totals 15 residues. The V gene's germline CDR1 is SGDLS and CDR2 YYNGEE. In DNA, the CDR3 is TGTGCCAGCAGCGCCCGCCCGGGAGGGAACACTGAAGCTTTCTTT. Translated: CASSARPGGNTEAFF.

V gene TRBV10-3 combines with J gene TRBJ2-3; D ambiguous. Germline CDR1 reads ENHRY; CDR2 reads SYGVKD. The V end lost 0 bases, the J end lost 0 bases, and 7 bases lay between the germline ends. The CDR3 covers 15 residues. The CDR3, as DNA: TGTGCCATCAGTGAGTCCCAGGCTAGCACAGATACGCAGTATTTT. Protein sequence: CAISESQASTDTQYF.

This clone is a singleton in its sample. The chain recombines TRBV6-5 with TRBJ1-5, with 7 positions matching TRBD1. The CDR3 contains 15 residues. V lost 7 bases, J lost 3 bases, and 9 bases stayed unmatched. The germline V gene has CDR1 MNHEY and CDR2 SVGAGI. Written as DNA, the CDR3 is TGTGCCAGCAAGGTCGGAGGGGGCTTCAATCAGCCCCAGCATTTT. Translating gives CASKVGGGFNQPQHF.

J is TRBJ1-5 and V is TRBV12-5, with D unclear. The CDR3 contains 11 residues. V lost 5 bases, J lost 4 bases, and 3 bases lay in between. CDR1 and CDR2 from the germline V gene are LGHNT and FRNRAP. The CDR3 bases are TGTGCTAGTGGTCTGAATCAGCCCCAGCATTTT. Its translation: CASGLNQPQHF.

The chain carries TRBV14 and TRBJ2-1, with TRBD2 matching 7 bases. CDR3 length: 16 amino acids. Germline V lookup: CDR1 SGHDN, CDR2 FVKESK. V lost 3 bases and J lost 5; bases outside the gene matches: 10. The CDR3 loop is CASSHWTGTNHNEQFF. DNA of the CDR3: TGTGCCAGCAGCCACTGGACCGGGACTAATCACAATGAGCAGTTCTTC.

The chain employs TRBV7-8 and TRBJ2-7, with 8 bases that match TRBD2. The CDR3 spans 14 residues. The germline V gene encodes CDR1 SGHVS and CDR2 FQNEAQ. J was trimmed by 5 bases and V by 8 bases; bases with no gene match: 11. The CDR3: CASRRGTSSNEQYF. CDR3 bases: TGTGCCAGCCGGCGTGGGACTAGTTCCAACGAGCAGTACTTC.

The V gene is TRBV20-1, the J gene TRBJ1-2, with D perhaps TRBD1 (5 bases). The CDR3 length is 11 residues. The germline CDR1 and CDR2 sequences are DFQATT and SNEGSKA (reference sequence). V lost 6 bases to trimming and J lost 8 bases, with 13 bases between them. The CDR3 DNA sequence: TGCAGTGCCCCTGACAGAGGAGGCTACACCTTC. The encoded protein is CSAPDRGGYTF.

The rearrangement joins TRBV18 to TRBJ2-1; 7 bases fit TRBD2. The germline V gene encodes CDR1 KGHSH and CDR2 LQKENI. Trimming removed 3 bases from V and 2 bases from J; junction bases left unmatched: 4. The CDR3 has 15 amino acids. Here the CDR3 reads CASSPGAGAYNEQFF. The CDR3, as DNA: TGTGCCAGCTCACCTGGGGCGGGGGCCTACAATGAGCAGTTCTTC.

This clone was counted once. The CDR3 DNA is TGTGCCAGCAGCGTAACCGGGACTGAGAACAATGAGCAGTTCTTC. It translates to CASSVTGTENNEQFF. V gene TRBV9 combines with J gene TRBJ2-1; perhaps TRBD2 as D (6 bases). V shed 1 base and J shed 5 bases, with 13 bases lying between them. CDR1 is SGDLS and CDR2 is YYNGEE in the germline V gene. This CDR3 region has 15 residues.

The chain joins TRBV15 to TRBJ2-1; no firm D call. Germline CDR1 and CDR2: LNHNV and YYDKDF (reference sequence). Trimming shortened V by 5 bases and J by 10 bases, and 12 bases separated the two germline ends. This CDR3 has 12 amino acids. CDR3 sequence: CATSYGSREQFF. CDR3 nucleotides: TGTGCCACCAGCTACGGGTCGAGGGAGCAGTTCTTC.

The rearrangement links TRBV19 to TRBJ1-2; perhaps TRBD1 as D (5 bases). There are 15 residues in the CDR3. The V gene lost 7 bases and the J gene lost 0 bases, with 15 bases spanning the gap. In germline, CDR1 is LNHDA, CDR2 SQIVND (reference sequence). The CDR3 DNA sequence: TGTGCCAGTACCGCCCTAGACAGTGCTAACTATGGCTACACCTTC. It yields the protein CASTALDSANYGYTF.

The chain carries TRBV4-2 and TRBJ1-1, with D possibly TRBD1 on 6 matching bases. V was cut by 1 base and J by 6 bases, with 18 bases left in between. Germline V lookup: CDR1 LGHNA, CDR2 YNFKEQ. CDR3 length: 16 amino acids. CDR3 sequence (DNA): TGTGCCAGCAGCCAAGGGCATGCTCAGGGGTCGGCTGAAGCTTTCTTT. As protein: CASSQGHAQGSAEAFF.

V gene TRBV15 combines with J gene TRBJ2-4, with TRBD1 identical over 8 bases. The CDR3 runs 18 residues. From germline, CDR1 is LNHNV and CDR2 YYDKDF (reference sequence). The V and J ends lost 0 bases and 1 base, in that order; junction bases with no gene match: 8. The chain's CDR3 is CATSREGQGRAAKNIQYF. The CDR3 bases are TGTGCCACCAGCAGAGAAGGACAGGGCCGGGCGGCCAAAAACATTCAGTACTTC.

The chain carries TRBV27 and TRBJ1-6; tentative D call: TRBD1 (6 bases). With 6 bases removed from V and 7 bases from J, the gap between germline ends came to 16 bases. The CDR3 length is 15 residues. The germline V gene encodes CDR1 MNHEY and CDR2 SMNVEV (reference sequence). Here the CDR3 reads CASRGMGAMNSPLHF. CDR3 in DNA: TGTGCCAGCAGGGGGATGGGGGCAATGAATTCACCCCTCCACTTT.

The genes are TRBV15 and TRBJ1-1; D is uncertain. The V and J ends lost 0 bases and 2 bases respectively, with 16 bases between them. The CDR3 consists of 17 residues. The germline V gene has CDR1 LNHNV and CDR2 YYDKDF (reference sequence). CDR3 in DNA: TGTGCCACCAGCAGAGATACATACGGCGAGGGTAACACTGAAGCTTTCTTT. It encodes CATSRDTYGEGNTEAFF.

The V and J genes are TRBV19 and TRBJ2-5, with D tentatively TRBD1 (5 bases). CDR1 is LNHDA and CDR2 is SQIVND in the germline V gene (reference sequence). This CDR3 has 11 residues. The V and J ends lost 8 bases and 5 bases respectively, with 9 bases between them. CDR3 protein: CASGRAETQYF. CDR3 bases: TGTGCCAGTGGCAGGGCGGAGACCCAGTACTTC.

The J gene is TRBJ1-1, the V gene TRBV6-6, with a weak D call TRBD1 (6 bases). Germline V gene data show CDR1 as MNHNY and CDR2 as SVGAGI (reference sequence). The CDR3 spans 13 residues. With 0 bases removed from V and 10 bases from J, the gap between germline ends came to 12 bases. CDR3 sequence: CASSYSDRPRAFF. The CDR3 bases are TGTGCCAGCAGTTACTCAGACAGGCCTAGAGCTTTCTTT.

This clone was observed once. CDR3: CASRGREANTEAFF. The CDR3 nucleotides read TGTGCCAGCAGGGGGAGGGAAGCGAACACTGAAGCTTTCTTT. The genes are TRBV6-5 and TRBJ1-1; D remains ambiguous. Germline CDR1 is MNHEY and CDR2 is SVGAGI. The V end was cut by 6 bases, the J end by 1 base, with 12 bases between. The CDR3 sequence is 14 residues long.

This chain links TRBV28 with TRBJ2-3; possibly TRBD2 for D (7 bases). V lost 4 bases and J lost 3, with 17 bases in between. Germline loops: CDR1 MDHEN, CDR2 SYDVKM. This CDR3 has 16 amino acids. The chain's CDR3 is CASSYLRGGPTDTQYF. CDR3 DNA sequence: TGTGCCAGCAGTTACCTTAGGGGGGGCCCGACAGATACGCAGTATTTT.

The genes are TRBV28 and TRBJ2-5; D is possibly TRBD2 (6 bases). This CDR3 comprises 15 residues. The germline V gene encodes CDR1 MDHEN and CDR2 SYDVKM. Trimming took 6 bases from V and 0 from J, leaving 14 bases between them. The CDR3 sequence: CASSPPGVDQETQYF. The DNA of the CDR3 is TGTGCCAGCAGCCCCCCGGGAGTAGACCAAGAGACCCAGTACTTC.

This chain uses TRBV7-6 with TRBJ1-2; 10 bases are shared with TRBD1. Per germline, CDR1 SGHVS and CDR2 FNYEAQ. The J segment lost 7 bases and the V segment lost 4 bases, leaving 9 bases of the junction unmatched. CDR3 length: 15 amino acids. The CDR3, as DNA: TGTGCCAGCAGCTCCGGTCGACAGGGGGCTGGTGGCTACACCTTC. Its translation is CASSSGRQGAGGYTF. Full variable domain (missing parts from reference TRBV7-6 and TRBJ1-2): GAGVSQSPRYKVTKRGQDVALRCDPISGHVSLYWYRQALGQGPEFLTYFNYEAQQDKSGLPNDRFSAERPEGSISTLTIQRTEQRDSAMYRCASSSGRQGAGGYTFGSGTRLTVV.

The CDR3 bases are TGTGCCTGGAGTGTACCAGGGGGCGACCATGGCTACACCTTC. Amino acid sequence: CAWSVPGGDHGYTF. The V call is TRBV30, the J call TRBJ1-2, with 8 bases lining up with TRBD1. Trimming at V came to 0 bases and at J to 6 bases, leaving 6 bases not matched to a gene. The CDR3 runs 14 residues. From germline, CDR1 is GTSNPN and CDR2 SVGIG (reference sequence).

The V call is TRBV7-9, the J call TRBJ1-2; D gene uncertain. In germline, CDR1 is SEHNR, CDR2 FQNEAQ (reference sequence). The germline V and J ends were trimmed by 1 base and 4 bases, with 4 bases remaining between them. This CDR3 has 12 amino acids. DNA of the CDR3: TGTGCCAGCAGCTTAGACAGCTATGGCTACACCTTC. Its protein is CASSLDSYGYTF.

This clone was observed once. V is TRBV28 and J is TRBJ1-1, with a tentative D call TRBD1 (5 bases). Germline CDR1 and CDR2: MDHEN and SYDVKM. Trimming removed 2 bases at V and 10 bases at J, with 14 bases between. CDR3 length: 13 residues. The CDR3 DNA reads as TGTGCCAGCAGTTTAAATGGGGCTAGGGCAGCTTTCTTT. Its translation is CASSLNGARAAFF.